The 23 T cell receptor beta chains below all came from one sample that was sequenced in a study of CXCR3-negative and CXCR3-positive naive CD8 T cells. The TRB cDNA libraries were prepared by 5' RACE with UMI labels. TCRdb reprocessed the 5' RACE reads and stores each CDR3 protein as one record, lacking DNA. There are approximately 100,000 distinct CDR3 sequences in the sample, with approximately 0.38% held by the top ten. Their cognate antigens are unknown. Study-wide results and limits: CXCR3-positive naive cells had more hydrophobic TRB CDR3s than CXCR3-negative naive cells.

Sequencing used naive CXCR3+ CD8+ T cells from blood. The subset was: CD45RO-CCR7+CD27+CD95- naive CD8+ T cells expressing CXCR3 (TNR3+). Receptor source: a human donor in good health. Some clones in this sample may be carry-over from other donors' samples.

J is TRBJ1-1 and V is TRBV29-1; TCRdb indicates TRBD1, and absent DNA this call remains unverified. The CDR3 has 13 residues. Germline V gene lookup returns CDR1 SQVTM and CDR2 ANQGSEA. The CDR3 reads CSDPDRGRNEAFF.

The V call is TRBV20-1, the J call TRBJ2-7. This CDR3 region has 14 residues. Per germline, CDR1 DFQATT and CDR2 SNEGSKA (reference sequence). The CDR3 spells CSARDHHLSYEKYF.

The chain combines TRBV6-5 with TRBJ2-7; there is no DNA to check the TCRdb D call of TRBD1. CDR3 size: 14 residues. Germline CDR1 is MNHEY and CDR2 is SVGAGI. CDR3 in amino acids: CASSSTDNSYEQYF.

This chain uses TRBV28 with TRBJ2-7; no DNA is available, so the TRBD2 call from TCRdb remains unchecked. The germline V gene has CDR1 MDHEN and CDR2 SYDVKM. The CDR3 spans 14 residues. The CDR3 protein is CASTAATSDHEQYF.

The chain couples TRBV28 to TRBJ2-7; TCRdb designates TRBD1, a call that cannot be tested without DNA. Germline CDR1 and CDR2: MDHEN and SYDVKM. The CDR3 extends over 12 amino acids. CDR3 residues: CASSFGGLEQYF.

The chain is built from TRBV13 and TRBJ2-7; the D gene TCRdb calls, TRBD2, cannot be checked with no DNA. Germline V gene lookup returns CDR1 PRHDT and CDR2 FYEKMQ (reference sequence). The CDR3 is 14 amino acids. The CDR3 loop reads CASQTGGPAYEQYF.

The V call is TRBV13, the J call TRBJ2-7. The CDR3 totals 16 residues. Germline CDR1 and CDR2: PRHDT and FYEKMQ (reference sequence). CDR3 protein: CASSSMLGLASYEQYF. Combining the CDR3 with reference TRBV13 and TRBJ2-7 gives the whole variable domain AAGVIQSPRHLIKEKRETATLKCYPIPRHDTVYWYQQGPGQDPQFLISFYEKMQSDKGSIPDRFSAQQFSDYHSELNMSSLELGDSALYFCASSSMLGLASYEQYFGPGTRLTVT.

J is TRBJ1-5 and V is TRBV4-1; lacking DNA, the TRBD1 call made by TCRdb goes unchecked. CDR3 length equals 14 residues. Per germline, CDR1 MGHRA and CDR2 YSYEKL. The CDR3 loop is CASSQESLNQPQHF.

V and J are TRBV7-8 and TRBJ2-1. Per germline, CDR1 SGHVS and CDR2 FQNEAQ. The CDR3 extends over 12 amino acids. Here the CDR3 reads CASSPTVNEQFF.

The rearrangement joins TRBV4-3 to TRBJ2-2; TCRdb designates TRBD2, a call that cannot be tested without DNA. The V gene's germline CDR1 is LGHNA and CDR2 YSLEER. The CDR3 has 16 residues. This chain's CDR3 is CASSHVLAGNTGELFF.

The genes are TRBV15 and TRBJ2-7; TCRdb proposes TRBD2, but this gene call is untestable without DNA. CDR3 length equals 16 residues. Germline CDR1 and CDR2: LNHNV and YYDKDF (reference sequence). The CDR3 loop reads CATSSRSGADSYEQYF.

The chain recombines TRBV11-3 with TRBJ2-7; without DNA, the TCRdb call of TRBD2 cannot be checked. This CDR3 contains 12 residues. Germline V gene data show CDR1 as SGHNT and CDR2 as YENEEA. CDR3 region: CASSLTRQDHSF.

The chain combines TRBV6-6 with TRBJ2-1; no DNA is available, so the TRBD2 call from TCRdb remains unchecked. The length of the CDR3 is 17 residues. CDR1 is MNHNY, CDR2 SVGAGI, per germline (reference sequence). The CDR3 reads CASRMTIAGSSYNEQFF.

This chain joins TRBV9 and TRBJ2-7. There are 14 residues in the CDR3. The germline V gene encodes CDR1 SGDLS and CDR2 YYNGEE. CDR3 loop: CASSVTDALYEQYF. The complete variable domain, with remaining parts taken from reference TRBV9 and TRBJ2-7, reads DSGVTQTPKHLITATGQRVTLRCSPRSGDLSVYWYQQSLDQGLQFLIQYYNGEERAKGNILERFSAQQFPDLHSELNLSSLELGDSALYFCASSVTDALYEQYFGPGTRLTVT.

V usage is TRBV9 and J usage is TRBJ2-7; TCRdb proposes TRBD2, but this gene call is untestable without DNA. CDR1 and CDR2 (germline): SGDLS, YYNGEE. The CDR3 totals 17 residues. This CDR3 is CASSVDTASSGLYEQYF. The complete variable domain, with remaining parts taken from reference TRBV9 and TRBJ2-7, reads DSGVTQTPKHLITATGQRVTLRCSPRSGDLSVYWYQQSLDQGLQFLIQYYNGEERAKGNILERFSAQQFPDLHSELNLSSLELGDSALYFCASSVDTASSGLYEQYFGPGTRLTVT.

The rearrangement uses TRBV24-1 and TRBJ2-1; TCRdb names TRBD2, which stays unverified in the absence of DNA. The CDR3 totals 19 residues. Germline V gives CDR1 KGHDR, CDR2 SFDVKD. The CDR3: CATSAPPTLADISYNEQFF.

The CDR3 here is CALTPSGSYNEQFF. The chain recombines TRBV27 with TRBJ2-1. Germline loops: CDR1 MNHEY, CDR2 SMNVEV (reference sequence). The CDR3 extends over 14 amino acids.

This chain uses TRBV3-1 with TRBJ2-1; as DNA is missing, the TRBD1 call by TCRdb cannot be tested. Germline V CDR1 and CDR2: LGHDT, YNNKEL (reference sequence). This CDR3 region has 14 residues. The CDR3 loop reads CASSQGTGSHEQFF.

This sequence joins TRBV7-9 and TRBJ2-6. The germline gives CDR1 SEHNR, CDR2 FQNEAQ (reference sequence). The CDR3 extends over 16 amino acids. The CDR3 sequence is CAYGLAESSGANVLTF.

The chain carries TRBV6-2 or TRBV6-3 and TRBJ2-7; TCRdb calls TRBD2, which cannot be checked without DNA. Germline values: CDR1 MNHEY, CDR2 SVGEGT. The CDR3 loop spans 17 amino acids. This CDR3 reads CASSSLWAGGPNYEQYF.

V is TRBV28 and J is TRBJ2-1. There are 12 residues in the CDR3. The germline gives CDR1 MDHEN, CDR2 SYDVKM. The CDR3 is CASLQASGEQFF.

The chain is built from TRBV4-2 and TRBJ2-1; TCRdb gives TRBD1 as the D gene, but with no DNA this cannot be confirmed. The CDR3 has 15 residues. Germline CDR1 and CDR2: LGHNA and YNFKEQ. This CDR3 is CASSQGSTGVNEQFF.

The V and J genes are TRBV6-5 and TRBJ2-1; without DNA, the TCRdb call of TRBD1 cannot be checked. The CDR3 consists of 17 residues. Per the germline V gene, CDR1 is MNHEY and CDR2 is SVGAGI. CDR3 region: CASSDTHSAGPYNEQFF.